One sample yielded the 20 T cell receptor beta chains listed below, sequenced in a study of neurological immune-mediated disorders. The time point: technical triplicate 2. TCRdb re-derived calls from the 5' RACE reads in MiXCR, one entry per CDR3 protein. The repertoire holds about 59,000 distinct CDR3 sequences, with more than 20% as singletons. Sequencing was performed on PBMCs. Receptors were obtained from a man in his sixties with HTLV-1-associated myelopathy (HAM/TSP).

This clonotype appeared many times. The chain combines TRBV6-5 with TRBJ2-5; 7 bases agree with TRBD2. CDR3 size: 13 residues. Trimming took 8 bases from V and 5 from J; bases not matched to a gene: 8. Germline V gene lookup returns CDR1 MNHEY and CDR2 SVGAGI. CDR3 DNA sequence: TGTGCCAGCCGCCCCCGGCGGGAGGAGACCCAGTACTTC. It encodes CASRPRREETQYF.

This clonotype was recorded at least ten times. V usage is TRBV21-1 and J usage is TRBJ1-2; TRBD1 is the table's D call, not checked against the DNA. TRBV21-1 is a recognized pseudogene. This CDR3 spans 14 amino acids. The CDR3 spells CASSSLTGVARCTF. CDR3 bases: TGTGCCAGCAGCAGCTTGACAGGGGTCGCCAGGTGCACCTTC.

This clonotype was seen many times. This rearrangement joins TRBV7-9 to TRBJ1-4; 8 bases match TRBD1. This CDR3 comprises 14 residues. The germline V gene has CDR1 SEHNR and CDR2 FQNEAQ (reference sequence). After removal of 2 bases from V and 8 bases from J, the junction contained 4 bases not matched to a gene. DNA for the CDR3: TGTGCCAGCAGCTTAACACAGGGGGAAGAAAAACTGTTTTTT. It codes for CASSLTQGEEKLFF.

This clonotype was picked up many times. The rearrangement uses TRBV6-6 and TRBJ2-2; maybe TRBD1 (5 bases). Trimming pared 6 bases from V and 4 bases from J, leaving 15 bases between. This CDR3 spans 15 amino acids. CDR1 is MNHNY and CDR2 is SVGAGI in the germline V gene (reference sequence). The CDR3 bases are TGTGCCAGCAGACAGGCGGTGGCTGTCACCGGGGAGCTGTTTTTT. It codes for CASRQAVAVTGELFF.

In this sample, this clonotype turned up many times. The chain recombines TRBV20-1 with TRBJ1-2; D unresolved. V was clipped by 5 bases and J by 0 bases, with 13 bases between them. This CDR3 region has 14 residues. Germline CDR1 DFQATT, CDR2 SNEGSKA (reference sequence). The CDR3 spells CSASTPQANYGYTF. The CDR3 nucleotides are TGCAGTGCTTCCACTCCGCAAGCTAACTATGGCTACACCTTC.

This clonotype was seen ten or more times. The chain is built from TRBV12-3 or TRBV12-4 and TRBJ1-3; 7 nucleotides match TRBD1. With 3 bases clipped from V and 2 bases from J, the junction kept 7 bases outside the gene matches. The CDR3 extends over 16 amino acids. As DNA, the CDR3 is TGTGCCAGCAGTTTCCCCGGGACAGTTGCTGGAAACACCATATATTTT. It yields the protein CASSFPGTVAGNTIYF.

This chain uses TRBV21-1 with TRBJ2-7; TRBD1, the table's D call, was not compared with the DNA. TRBV21-1 counts as a pseudogene. The CDR3 is 12 residues long. The CDR3: CASSSRQYEQYF. DNA for the CDR3: TGTGCCAGCAGCAGTAGACAGTACGAGCAGTACTTC.

In this sample, this clonotype turned up many times. The genes are TRBV6-2 or TRBV6-3 and TRBJ2-7; 8 bases map to TRBD2. The CDR3 is 12 residues long. V was clipped by 2 bases and J by 8 bases; unmatched bases: 2. CDR1 is MNHEY and CDR2 is SVGEGT in the germline V gene. The CDR3 spells CASSYTSGKQYF. The CDR3 region has the DNA TGTGCCAGCAGTTACACTAGCGGAAAGCAGTACTTC.

This clonotype was seen many times. The chain's CDR3 is CASSLGSTGRETQYF. CDR3 DNA: TGCGCCAGCAGCCTGGGTTCGACAGGACGGGAGACCCAGTACTTC. The chain links TRBV5-1 to TRBJ2-5; D is perhaps TRBD1 (6 bases). The V gene's germline CDR1 is SGHRS and CDR2 YFSETQ. Trimming cost V 4 bases and J 5 bases, with 18 bases left between them. There are 15 residues in the CDR3.

Many counts were recorded for this clonotype. The J gene is TRBJ2-1, the V gene TRBV24-1; D gene uncertain. There are 13 residues in the CDR3. CDR1 is KGHDR, CDR2 SFDVKD, per germline. Trimming cost V 1 base and J 8 bases, with 8 bases left between them. The CDR3 loop is CATSDFRSDEQFF. The CDR3 coding sequence is TGTGCCACCAGTGATTTCAGGTCGGATGAGCAGTTCTTC.

This clonotype was counted at least ten times. The V call is TRBV6-5, the J call TRBJ2-1; 12 bases align to TRBD2. V was clipped by 4 bases and J by 6 bases; unmatched bases: 4. The CDR3 covers 15 residues. Per germline, CDR1 MNHEY and CDR2 SVGAGI. The CDR3 DNA sequence: TGTGCCAGCAGTTCTCTAGCGGGAGGGCCCAATGAGCAGTTCTTC. Translation gives CASSSLAGGPNEQFF.

This clonotype showed up just a few times. The chain links TRBV28 to TRBJ2-4; D remains unclear. CDR3 length: 13 residues. The V end lost 0 bases, the J end lost 9 bases, and 9 bases lay between the germline ends. The germline gives CDR1 MDHEN, CDR2 SYDVKM. CDR3: CASSLWDPSIQYF. The CDR3, as DNA: TGTGCCAGCAGTTTATGGGACCCCAGCATTCAGTACTTC.

This clonotype came up a few times. The chain uses TRBV2 and TRBJ1-1; no definite D call. CDR3 size: 13 residues. Germline V gives CDR1 SNHLY, CDR2 FYNNEI. Trimming stripped 3 bases from V and 6 bases from J, with 11 bases between. DNA of the CDR3: TGTGCCAGCAGTGATTCTGGAAGACCTGAAGCTTTCTTT. Translating gives CASSDSGRPEAFF.

In this sample, this clonotype turned up many times. The CDR3 is CASSQEPMGGELFF. The CDR3 region has the DNA TGCGCCAGCAGCCAAGAGCCCATGGGCGGGGAGCTGTTTTTT. The rearrangement uses TRBV4-1 and TRBJ2-2; D call uncertain. The CDR3 spans 14 residues. Between the trimmed V and J ends, which lost 0 bases and 7 bases, there was a span of 9 bases. The germline V gene encodes CDR1 MGHRA and CDR2 YSYEKL.

This clonotype has ten or more counts. This chain uses TRBV5-6 with TRBJ1-5; no definite D call. Germline V gene data show CDR1 as SGHDT and CDR2 as YYEEEE. Between the trimmed V and J ends, which lost 2 bases and 3 bases, there was a span of 9 bases. The CDR3 runs 14 residues. CDR3: CASSFGRNNQPQHF. CDR3 coding DNA: TGTGCCAGCAGCTTCGGTCGGAACAATCAGCCCCAGCATTTT.

At least ten counts were recorded for this clonotype. The chain links TRBV10-3 to TRBJ2-5; maybe TRBD2 (7 bases). Germline values: CDR1 ENHRY, CDR2 SYGVKD. V was shortened by 6 bases and J by 3 bases, with 14 bases between the two germline ends. This CDR3 is built from 14 residues. The CDR3 coding sequence is TGTGCCATCAGCCGCCAAGGGGGGGAAGAGACCCAGTACTTC. Its translation is CAISRQGGEETQYF.

V is TRBV5-1 and J is TRBJ1-5; D not resolved. The CDR3 covers 14 residues. Per germline, CDR1 SGHRS and CDR2 YFSETQ. V lost 3 bases and J 4 bases, leaving 11 bases between the germline ends. CDR3 in amino acids: CASSSMGGNQPQHF. In nucleotides, the CDR3 is TGCGCCAGCAGCTCGATGGGCGGTAATCAGCCCCAGCATTTT.

The table lists this clonotype with many counts. V usage is TRBV5-1 and J usage is TRBJ2-2; D gene unclear. Per the germline V gene, CDR1 is SGHRS and CDR2 is YFSETQ. The length of the CDR3 is 14 residues. Trimming pared 6 bases from V and 1 base from J, leaving 10 bases between. The CDR3 loop reads CASKWTENTGELFF. In DNA form, the CDR3 reads TGCGCCAGCAAATGGACGGAGAACACCGGGGAGCTGTTTTTT. The whole variable domain, remainder taken from reference TRBV5-1 and TRBJ2-2, is KAGVTQTPRYLIKTRGQQVTLSCSPISGHRSVSWYQQTPGQGLQFLFEYFSETQRNKGNFPGRFSGRQFSNSRSEMNVSTLELGDSALYLCASKWTENTGELFFGEGSRLTVL.

CDR3 region: CASSKDNEQFF. The CDR3 DNA follows: TGCGCCAGCAGCAAAGACAATGAGCAGTTCTTC. The chain carries TRBV5-1 and TRBJ2-1; D unresolved. The ends were cut back, 4 bases at V and 5 bases at J, with 4 bases in the middle. Germline V gene lookup returns CDR1 SGHRS and CDR2 YFSETQ. The CDR3 totals 11 residues.

By share, this clonotype ranks as medium-sized. The CDR3 nucleotides read TGTGCCAGCAGCTTAAGAGGAACTGAAGCTTTCTTT. It encodes CASSLRGTEAFF. The rearrangement uses TRBV7-2 and TRBJ1-1; D unclear. The CDR3 is made up of 12 amino acids. V dropped 2 bases and J dropped 5 bases, with 6 bases sitting between them. Per the germline V gene, CDR1 is SGHTA and CDR2 is FQGNSA.